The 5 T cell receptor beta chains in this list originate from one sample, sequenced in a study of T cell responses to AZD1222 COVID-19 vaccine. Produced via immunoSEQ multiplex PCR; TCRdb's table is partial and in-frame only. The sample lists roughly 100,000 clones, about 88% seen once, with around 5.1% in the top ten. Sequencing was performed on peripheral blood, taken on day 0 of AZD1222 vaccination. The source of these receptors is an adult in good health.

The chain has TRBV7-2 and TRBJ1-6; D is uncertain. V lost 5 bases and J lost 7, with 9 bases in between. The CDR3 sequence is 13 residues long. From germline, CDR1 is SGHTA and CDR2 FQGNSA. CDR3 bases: TGTGCCAGCAGCCCCCAGAAGAATTCACCCCTCCACTTT. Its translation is CASSPQKNSPLHF.

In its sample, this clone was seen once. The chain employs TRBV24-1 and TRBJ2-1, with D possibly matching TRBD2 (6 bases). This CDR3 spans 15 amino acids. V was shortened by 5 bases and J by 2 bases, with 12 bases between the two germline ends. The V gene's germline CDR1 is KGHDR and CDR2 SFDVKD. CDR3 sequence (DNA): TGTGCCACCAGTGTGGCTAGCGTAGCCTACAATGAGCAGTTCTTC. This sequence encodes CATSVASVAYNEQFF.

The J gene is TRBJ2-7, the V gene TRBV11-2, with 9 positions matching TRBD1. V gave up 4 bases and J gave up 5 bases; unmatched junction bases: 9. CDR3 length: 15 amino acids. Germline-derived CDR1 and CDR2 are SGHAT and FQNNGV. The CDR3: CASSSTGTGSHEQYF. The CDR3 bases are TGTGCCAGCAGCTCAACCGGGACAGGGTCCCACGAGCAGTACTTC.

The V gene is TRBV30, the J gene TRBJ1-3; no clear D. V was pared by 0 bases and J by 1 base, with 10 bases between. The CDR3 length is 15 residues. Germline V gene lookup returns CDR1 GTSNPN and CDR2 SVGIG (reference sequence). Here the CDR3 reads CAWSVDVGSGNTIYF. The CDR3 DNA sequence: TGTGCCTGGAGTGTAGATGTGGGTTCTGGAAACACCATATATTTT.

In DNA, the CDR3 is TGTGCCACCAGTGATTCGAGGACCGGGGAGCTGTTTTTT. It codes for CATSDSRTGELFF. The chain combines TRBV24-1 with TRBJ2-2; D gene uncertain. Germline assignment: CDR1 KGHDR and CDR2 SFDVKD. The CDR3 sequence is 13 residues long. Trimming left V 2 bases short and J 5 bases short, with 5 bases between.